The sample holds many counts of the clone carrying this TCR beta chain. Antigen specificity is unknown. Graves' hyperthyroidism is called stable when ophthalmopathy does not progress within 18 months. Using approximately 10 ml of fresh peripheral blood, PBMCs were prepared. The source of the sample is a study of T cells in Graves' hyperthyroidism and ophthalmopathy. Study-wide points: Clonotypes that were expanded in thyroid above 0.001 mostly appeared in blood too.

The TCR beta CDR3 regions underwent amplification using RNA transcripts as the source. When the TCR CDR3 underwent first-round RT-PCR, the HTBI primer set was used. TCRdb redid the calling of the multiplex PCR reads with MiXCR, one entry per CDR3 protein. The table records around 400,000 distinct CDR3 sequences, approximately 25% of them present only once. The source of this sequence is a man between 50 and 59 years old with Graves' hyperthyroidism. The material sequenced was blood.

CDR3 amino acids: CASRARGLRTDTQYF. The CDR3 DNA reads as TGTGCCAGCAGGGCCAGGGGACTTCGCACAGATACGCAGTATTTT. The chain uses TRBV6-1 and TRBJ2-3; D possibly matches TRBD1 or TRBD2 (6 bases each). CDR3 length equals 15 residues. The germline V and J ends were trimmed by 6 bases and 1 base, with 14 bases remaining between them. From germline, CDR1 is MNHNS and CDR2 SASEGT.